A selection of T cell receptor beta chains follows, all from one sample in a study of blood T cell repertoires in COVID-19. Sequencing used immunoSEQ multiplex PCR; TCRdb keeps in-frame clones, though not all of them. Among 100,000 to 150,000 clones, approximately 80% were seen once, and the ten largest hold 1.9%. Material: peripheral blood. The source of these receptors is a man aged 65 to 79 with acute or convalescent COVID-19. Both conserved end residues are part of each CDR3. D genes are given only for firm matches. Size is omitted from some rows. Given values are once, few, many or a class for expanded clones.

>14|.|TRBJ2-5|.|TRBV5-1
TGCGCCAGCGCTGAGGCGCACAACCAAGAGACCCAGTACTTC
CASAEAHNQETQYF
>18|TRBD2|TRBJ2-1|.|TRBV18
TGTGCCAGCTCACCAATTCCCACTAGCGGGGGGGCATTCAATGAGCAGTTCTTC
CASSPIPTSGGAFNEQFF
>16|.|TRBJ2-7|.|TRBV6-1
TGTGCCAGCAGTGACCCCGGGGGATTTCGTCAATACGAGCAGTACTTC
CASSDPGGFRQYEQYF
>14|TRBD1|TRBJ1-2|few|TRBV30
TGTGCCTGGAGACGGGACAGGTCTGGCTATGGCTACACCTTC
CAWRRDRSGYGYTF
>15|.|TRBJ1-1|.|TRBV5-1
TGCGCCAGCAGCTTGGCCGGGAGGTGGAACACTGAAGCTTTCTTT
CASSLAGRWNTEAFF
>14|TRBD1|TRBJ1-1|.|TRBV19
TGTGCCAGTAGTCCACAGGGGGCGGTCACTGAAGCTTTCTTT
CASSPQGAVTEAFF
>10|.|TRBJ2-5|.|TRBV7-7
TGTGCTAGAACAGGGGAGACCCAGTACTTC
CARTGETQYF
>15|.|TRBJ1-5|few|TRBV27
TGTGCCAGCAGTTTGGGGCAGGGCAGCAATCAGCCCCAGCATTTT
CASSLGQGSNQPQHF
>15|.|TRBJ2-1|.|TRBV21-1
TGTGCCAGCATCCAGGACAGGGTCTCCTACAATGAGCAGTTCTTC
CASIQDRVSYNEQFF
>15|.|TRBJ2-5|.|TRBV4-2
TGTGCCAGCAGCCAAGATCGGGCGGGCCAAGAGACCCAGTACTTC
CASSQDRAGQETQYF
>13|.|TRBJ1-5|.|TRBV30
TGTGCCTGGAGCTCGATAGTTGGTCAGCCCCAGCATTTT
CAWSSIVGQPQHF
>12|.|TRBJ1-1|.|TRBV6-6
TGTGCCAGCACCAACGGGTACACTGAAGCTTTCTTT
CASTNGYTEAFF
>14|.|TRBJ1-5|.|TRBV5-8
TGTGCCAGCAGCTCACAGGGCGGCAATCAGCCCCAGCATTTT
CASSSQGGNQPQHF
>15|TRBD1|TRBJ2-7|.|TRBV2
TGTGCCAGCGGACAGGGTTTGGGCGTGTTCGAAGAGCAGTACTTC
CASGQGLGVFEEQYF
>14|TRBD1|TRBJ1-1|.|TRBV2
TGTGCCGGGACAGGGTTGTTAAGTAACACTGAAGCTTTCTTT
CAGTGLLSNTEAFF
>15|.|TRBJ2-1|few|TRBV7-7
TGTGCTAGCAGCCCCGGGGTGAGCTCCTACAATGAGCAGTTCTTC
CASSPGVSSYNEQFF
>18|.|TRBJ2-4|.|TRBV23-1
TGCGCCAGCAGCCACCCCGCCTCGGGTCCTCTAGCCAAAAACATTCAGTACTTC
CASSHPASGPLAKNIQYF
>14|.|TRBJ2-2|few|TRBV10-3
TGTGCCATCAGTAAACAAATAAACACCGGGGAGCTGTTTTTT
CAISKQINTGELFF
>12|.|TRBJ1-2|few|TRBV20-1
TGCAGTGCTAGTGCCAGGGAGGAGGGCTACACCTTC
CSASAREEGYTF
>13|TRBD1|TRBJ1-4|.|TRBV5-1
TGCGCCAGCAGCTTGGACACAGGGGCCAAACTGTTTTTT
CASSLDTGAKLFF
>14|TRBD1|TRBJ1-4|.|TRBV5-1
TGCGCCAGCAGCCCAACAGGGGAAAATGAAAAACTGTTTTTT
CASSPTGENEKLFF
>11|.|TRBJ1-1|few|TRBV20-1
TGCAGTGCAGGCGGGCCTTCCGAAGCTTTCTTT
CSAGGPSEAFF
>14|.|TRBJ1-2|.|TRBV5-6
TGTGCCAGCAGCTTGGGTGCCGGGATCGGTGGCTACACCTTC
CASSLGAGIGGYTF
>15|TRBD1|TRBJ2-3|.|TRBV6-1
TGTGCCAGCAGTGATCGGGCAGGGGGAACAGATACGCAGTATTTT
CASSDRAGGTDTQYF
>14|.|TRBJ2-7|.|TRBV27
TGTGCCAGCAGTTTATCGGGGGGTTCCTACGAGCAGTACTTC
CASSLSGGSYEQYF
>17|.|TRBJ2-1|.|TRBV4-1
TGCGCCAGCAGCCAAGATTTTGAGGGTCGGTTAGACAATGAGCAGTTCTTC
CASSQDFEGRLDNEQFF
>13|.|TRBJ1-5|.|TRBV7-2
TGTGCCAGCAGCTTATGGCAGAATCAGCCCCAGCATTTT
CASSLWQNQPQHF
>15|.|TRBJ1-3|.|TRBV21-1
TGTGCCAGCAGCGGGAGGGGGTCAGCTGGAAACACCATATATTTT
CASSGRGSAGNTIYF
>15|.|TRBJ1-4|once|TRBV6-1
TGTGCCAGCAGTGAGCGGTGGGGAGGGACTGAAAAACTGTTTTTT
CASSERWGGTEKLFF
>15|.|TRBJ2-2|.|TRBV29-1
TGCAGCGTTGAAGAAAACAGGGGGGGCACCGGGGAGCTGTTTTTT
CSVEENRGGTGELFF
>16|.|TRBJ1-4|many|TRBV25-1
TGTGCCAGCAGGTCCTCGGAGCCAGGGGCTGGTGAAAAACTGTTTTTT
CASRSSEPGAGEKLFF
>13|TRBD1|TRBJ1-2|.|TRBV7-9
TGTGCCAGCAGCTTAGTAACAGGGGATGGCTACACCTTC
CASSLVTGDGYTF
>16|.|TRBJ1-5|.|TRBV18
TGTGCCAGCTCACCATTGGGCATTAGTAGCAATCAGCCCCAGCATTTT
CASSPLGISSNQPQHF
>16|.|TRBJ1-3|.|TRBV6-4
TGTGCCAGCAGCCCTACTCCTGACAGCTCTGGAAACACCATATATTTT
CASSPTPDSSGNTIYF
>13|TRBD2|TRBJ2-1|.|TRBV6-4
TGTGCCAGCAATCGGGGGGGTTACAATGAGCAGTTCTTC
CASNRGGYNEQFF
>14|.|TRBJ2-4|.|TRBV20-1
TGCAGTGCTAGTCCCGGGAACCCCAAAAACATTCAGTACTTC
CSASPGNPKNIQYF
>15|.|TRBJ1-4|.|TRBV7-2
TGTGCCAGCAGCTTAGCTCTGAGAACTAATGAAAAACTGTTTTTT
CASSLALRTNEKLFF
>14|TRBD1|TRBJ1-1|.|TRBV3-1/TRBV3-2
TGTGCCAGCAGCCTCCGGGACACAGGGGGCGAAGCTTTCTTT
CASSLRDTGGEAFF
>16|.|TRBJ2-4|.|TRBV5-1
TGCGCCAGCAGTAGCAAGGGGGTGAAGTCTGGCAACATTCAGTACTTC
CASSSKGVKSGNIQYF
>14|.|TRBJ2-1|.|TRBV29-1
TGCAGCGTCGTGGACCTTCCAAAAGGGGATGAGCAGTTCTTC
CSVVDLPKGDEQFF
>13|TRBD1|TRBJ1-2|.|TRBV6-5
TGTGCCAGCAGTTGGGACAGAATCTATGGCTACACCTTC
CASSWDRIYGYTF